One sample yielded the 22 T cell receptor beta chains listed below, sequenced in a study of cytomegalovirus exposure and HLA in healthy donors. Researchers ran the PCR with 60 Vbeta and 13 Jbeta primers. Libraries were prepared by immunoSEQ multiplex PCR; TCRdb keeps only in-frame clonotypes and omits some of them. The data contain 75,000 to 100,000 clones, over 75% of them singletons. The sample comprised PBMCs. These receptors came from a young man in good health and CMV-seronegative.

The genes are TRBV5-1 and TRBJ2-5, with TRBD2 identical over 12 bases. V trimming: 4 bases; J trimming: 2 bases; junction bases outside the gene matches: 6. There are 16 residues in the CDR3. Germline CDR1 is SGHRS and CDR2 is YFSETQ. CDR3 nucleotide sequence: TGCGCCAGCAGCGTCTCTCTAGCGGGGGGGCAAGAGACCCAGTACTTC. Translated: CASSVSLAGGQETQYF.

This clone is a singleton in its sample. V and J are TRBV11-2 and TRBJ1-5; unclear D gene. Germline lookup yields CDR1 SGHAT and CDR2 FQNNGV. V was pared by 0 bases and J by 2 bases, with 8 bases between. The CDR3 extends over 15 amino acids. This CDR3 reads CASSLDRGGNQPQHF. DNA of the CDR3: TGTGCCAGCAGCTTAGATCGCGGGGGCAATCAGCCCCAGCATTTT. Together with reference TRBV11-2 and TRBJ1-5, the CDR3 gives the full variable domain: EAGVAQSPRYKIIEKRQSVAFWCNPISGHATLYWYQQILGQGPKLLIQFQNNGVVDDSQLPKDRFSAERLKGVDSTLKIQPAKLEDSAVYLCASSLDRGGNQPQHFGDGTRLSIL.

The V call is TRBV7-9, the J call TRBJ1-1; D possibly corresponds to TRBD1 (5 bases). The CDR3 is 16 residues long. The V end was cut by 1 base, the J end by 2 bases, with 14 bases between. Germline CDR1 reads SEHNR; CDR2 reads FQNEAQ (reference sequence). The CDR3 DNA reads TGTGCCAGCAGCTTAGAGGGGCGGGGAGGAAACACTGAAGCTTTCTTT. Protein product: CASSLEGRGGNTEAFF.

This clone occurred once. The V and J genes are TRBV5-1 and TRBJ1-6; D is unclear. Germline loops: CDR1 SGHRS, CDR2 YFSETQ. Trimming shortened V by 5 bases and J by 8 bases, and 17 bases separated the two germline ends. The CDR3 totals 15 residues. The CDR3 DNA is TGCGCCAGCAGGTCCCCGGGTATAGGAGATTCACCCCTCCACTTT. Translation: CASRSPGIGDSPLHF.

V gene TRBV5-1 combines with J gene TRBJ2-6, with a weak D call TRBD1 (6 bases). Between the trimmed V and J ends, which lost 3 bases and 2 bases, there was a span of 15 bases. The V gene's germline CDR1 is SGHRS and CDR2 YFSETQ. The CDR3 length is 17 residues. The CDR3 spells CASSSTQGLPGANVLTF. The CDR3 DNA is TGCGCCAGCAGCTCAACACAGGGTTTACCTGGGGCCAACGTCCTGACTTTC.

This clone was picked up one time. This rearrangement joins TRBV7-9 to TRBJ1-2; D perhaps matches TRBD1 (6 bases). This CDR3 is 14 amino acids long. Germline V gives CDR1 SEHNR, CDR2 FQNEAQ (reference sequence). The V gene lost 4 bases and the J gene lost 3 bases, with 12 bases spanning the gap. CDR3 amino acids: CASSYRVFDYGYTF. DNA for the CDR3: TGTGCCAGCAGCTACAGGGTTTTTGACTATGGCTACACCTTC.

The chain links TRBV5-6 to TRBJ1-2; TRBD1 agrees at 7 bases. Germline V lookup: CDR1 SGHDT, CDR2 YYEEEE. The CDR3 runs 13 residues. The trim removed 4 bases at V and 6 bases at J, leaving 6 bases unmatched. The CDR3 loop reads CASSTWDRNGYTF. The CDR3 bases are TGTGCCAGCAGCACCTGGGACAGAAATGGCTACACCTTC. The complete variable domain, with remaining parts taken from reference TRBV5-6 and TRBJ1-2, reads DAGVTQSPTHLIKTRGQQVTLRCSPKSGHDTVSWYQQALGQGPQFIFQYYEEEERQRGNFPDRFSGHQFPNYSSELNVNALLLGDSALYLCASSTWDRNGYTFGSGTRLTVV.

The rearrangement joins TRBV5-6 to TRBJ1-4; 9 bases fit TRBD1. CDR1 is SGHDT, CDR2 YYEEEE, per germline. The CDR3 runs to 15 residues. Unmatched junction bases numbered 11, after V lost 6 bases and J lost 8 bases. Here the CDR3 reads CASKGSGTGLEKLFF. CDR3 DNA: TGTGCCAGCAAGGGCTCCGGGACAGGGCTGGAAAAACTGTTTTTT.

CDR3 DNA sequence: TGCAGCGTTGAACGTGACAGGGGCGTTGAAGCTTTCTTT. It encodes CSVERDRGVEAFF. J is TRBJ1-1 and V is TRBV29-1; 8 nucleotides line up with TRBD1. Germline values: CDR1 SQVTM, CDR2 ANQGSEA. This CDR3 has 13 residues. V dropped 2 bases and J dropped 7; count of bases not matched to a gene: 6.

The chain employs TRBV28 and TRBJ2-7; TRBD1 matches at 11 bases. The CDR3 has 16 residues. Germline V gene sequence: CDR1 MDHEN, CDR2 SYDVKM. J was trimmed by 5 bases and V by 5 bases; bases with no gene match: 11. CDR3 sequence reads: CASSPPGGQGVHEQYF. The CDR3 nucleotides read TGTGCCAGCAGTCCCCCCGGGGGACAGGGGGTCCACGAGCAGTACTTC.

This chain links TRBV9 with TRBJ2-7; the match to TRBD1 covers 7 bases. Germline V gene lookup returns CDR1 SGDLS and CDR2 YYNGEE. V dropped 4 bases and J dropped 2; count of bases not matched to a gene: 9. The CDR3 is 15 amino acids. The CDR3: CASSPTGFGTYEQYF. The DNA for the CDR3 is TGTGCCAGCAGCCCGACAGGGTTTGGAACCTACGAGCAGTACTTC.

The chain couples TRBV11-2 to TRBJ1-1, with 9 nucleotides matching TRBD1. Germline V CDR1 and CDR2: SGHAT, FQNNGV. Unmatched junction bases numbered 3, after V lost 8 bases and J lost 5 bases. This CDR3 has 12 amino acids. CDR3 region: CASGTGWTEAFF. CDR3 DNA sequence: TGTGCCAGCGGGACAGGGTGGACTGAAGCTTTCTTT.

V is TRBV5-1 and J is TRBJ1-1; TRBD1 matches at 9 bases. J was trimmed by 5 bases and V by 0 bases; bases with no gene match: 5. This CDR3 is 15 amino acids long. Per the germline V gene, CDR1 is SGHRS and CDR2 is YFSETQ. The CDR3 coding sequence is TGCGCCAGCAGCTTGGAACAGGGGGCCGTGACTGAAGCTTTCTTT. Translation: CASSLEQGAVTEAFF.

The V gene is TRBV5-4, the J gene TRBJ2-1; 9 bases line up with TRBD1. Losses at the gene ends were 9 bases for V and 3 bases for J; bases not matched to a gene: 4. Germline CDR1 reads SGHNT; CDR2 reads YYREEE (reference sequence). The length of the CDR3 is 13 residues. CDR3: CATSGQGYNEQFF. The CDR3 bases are TGTGCCACTTCGGGACAGGGCTACAATGAGCAGTTCTTC.

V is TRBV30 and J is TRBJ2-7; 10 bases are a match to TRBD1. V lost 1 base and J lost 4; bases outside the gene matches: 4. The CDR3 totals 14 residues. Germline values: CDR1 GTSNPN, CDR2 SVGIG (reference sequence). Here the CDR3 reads CAWSGGQGRYEQYF. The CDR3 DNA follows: TGTGCCTGGAGTGGGGGACAGGGGAGGTACGAGCAGTACTTC.

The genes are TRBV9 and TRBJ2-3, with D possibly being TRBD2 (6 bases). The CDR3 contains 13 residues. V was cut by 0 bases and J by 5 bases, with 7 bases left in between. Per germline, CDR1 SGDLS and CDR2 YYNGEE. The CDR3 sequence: CASSVGEVDTQYF. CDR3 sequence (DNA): TGTGCCAGCAGCGTAGGGGAGGTAGATACGCAGTATTTT.

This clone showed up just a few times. The CDR3 spells CASSDSEAGELFF. Here the CDR3 DNA reads TGTGCCAGCAGTGACTCTGAGGCCGGGGAGCTGTTTTTT. The chain links TRBV6-4 to TRBJ2-2; unclear D gene. The CDR3 spans 13 residues. V lost 0 bases to trimming and J lost 6 bases, with 5 bases between them. CDR1 is MRHNA and CDR2 is SNTAGT in the germline V gene.

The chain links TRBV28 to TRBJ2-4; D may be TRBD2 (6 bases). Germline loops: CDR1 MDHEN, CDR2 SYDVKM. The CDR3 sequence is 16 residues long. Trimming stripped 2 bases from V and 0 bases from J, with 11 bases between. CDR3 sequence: CASSLRAGLAKNIQYF. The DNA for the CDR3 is TGTGCCAGCAGTTTACGGGCGGGGTTAGCCAAAAACATTCAGTACTTC.

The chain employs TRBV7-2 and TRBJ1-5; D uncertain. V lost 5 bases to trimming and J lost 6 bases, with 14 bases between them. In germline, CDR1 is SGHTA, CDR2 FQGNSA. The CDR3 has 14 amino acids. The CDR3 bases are TGTGCCAGCAGCCGACCAGGAGCGGGTCAGCCCCAGCATTTT. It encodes CASSRPGAGQPQHF. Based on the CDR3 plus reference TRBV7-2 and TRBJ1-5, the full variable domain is GAGVSQSPSNKVTEKGKDVELRCDPISGHTALYWYRQSLGQGLEFLIYFQGNSAPDKSGLPSDRFSAERTGGSVSTLTIQRTQQEDSAVYLCASSRPGAGQPQHFGDGTRLSIL.

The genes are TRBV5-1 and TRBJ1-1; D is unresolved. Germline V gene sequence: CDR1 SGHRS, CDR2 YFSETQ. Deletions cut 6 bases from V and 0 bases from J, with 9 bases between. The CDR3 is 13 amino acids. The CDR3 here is CASNEGMNTEAFF. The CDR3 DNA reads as TGCGCCAGCAACGAGGGTATGAACACTGAAGCTTTCTTT.

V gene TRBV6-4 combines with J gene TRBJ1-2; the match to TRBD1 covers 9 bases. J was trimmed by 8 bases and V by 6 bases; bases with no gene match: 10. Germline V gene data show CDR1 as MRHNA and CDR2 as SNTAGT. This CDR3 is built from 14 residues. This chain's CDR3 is CASSPGTGRFGYTF. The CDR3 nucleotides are TGTGCCAGCAGCCCCGGGACAGGGAGGTTCGGCTACACCTTC.

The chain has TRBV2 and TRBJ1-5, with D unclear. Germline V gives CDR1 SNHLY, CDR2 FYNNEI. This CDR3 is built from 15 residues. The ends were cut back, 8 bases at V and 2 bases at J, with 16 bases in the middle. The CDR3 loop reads CASAGRVFGNQPQHF. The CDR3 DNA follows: TGTGCCAGCGCCGGGCGGGTATTTGGCAATCAGCCCCAGCATTTT.